The present TCR beta chain was sequenced within a study of T cell changes during pregnancy in multiple sclerosis (dated by TCRdb to the late 2010s). Regarding the study in general: The study examined how the T cell repertoire changed over the course of pregnancy in women with multiple sclerosis.

In the germline V gene (reference sequence), CDR1 corresponds to LNHNV and CDR2 to YYDKDF. Including the terminal cysteine and phenylalanine, the CDR3 comprises 13 residues. CDR3 DNA only is kept here, 39 bases in frame from base 1. V and J are truncated by 0 bases and 2 bases respectively, leaving an intervening sequence of 4 bases. In regard to this clone: Which antigen it targets is not known. Base qualities are not at hand, and no much larger clone is one base apart.

Library creation used the immunoSEQ multiplex PCR assay. TCRdb took this table from immuneACCESS and kept in-frame rearrangements with V and J called. Such tables lack part of the clones; where checked against another copy, unresolved V genes explain under half of the gap, and the rest is unexplained. Recorded for this sample are about 84,000 clones; 94% of them occurred a single time. Together, the top ten hold roughly 0.93% of the sample. This sample comprised peripheral blood, obtained in the second trimester of pregnancy. The receptor was derived from a female donor in good health, enrolled as a control in a pregnancy study. The chain employs TRBV15 and TRBJ1-2, with the D gene too uncertain to name. The bases read TGTGCCACCAGCAGAGACAGGAACTATGGCTACACCTTC. It encodes CATSRDRNYGYTF.